The 29 T cell receptor beta chains presented below share a single source sample, sequenced in a study of response to subunit inactivated influenza vaccine (dated by TCRdb to the late 2010s). Per the publication, the time point label means: 45 days after influenza vaccine administration. Library preparation employed RT-PCR. Sequencing took place on an Illumina HiSeq 2500. Using fastp at Q25 and MiXCR, TCRdb reprocessed the public reads and kept productive beta chains. Rows merge per CDR3 protein into single entries with the most common DNA and genes. The sample yields approximately 530,000 distinct CDR3 sequences; roughly 13% were counted once. The biggest ten clones account for less than 15% of the sample. The sequenced sample was PBMCs from blood, obtained 45 days after vaccination. All receptors come from a man in his forties or fifties who received an inactivated influenza vaccine. Donor details come from another sample of the same person, matched by shared clones.

This clonotype was counted a few times. The CDR3 here is CASSQEGIGGNTEAFF. The CDR3 region has the DNA TGCGCCAGCAGCCAAGAGGGGATAGGAGGGAACACTGAAGCTTTCTTT. The chain joins TRBV4-1 to TRBJ1-1, with D unclear. The CDR3 runs to 16 residues. Trimming removed 0 bases from V and 1 base from J, with 12 bases in between. The V gene's germline CDR1 is MGHRA and CDR2 YSYEKL.

The chain joins TRBV5-1 to TRBJ2-5, with D uncertain. CDR3 size: 14 residues. V shed 2 bases and J shed 1 base, with 9 bases lying between them. Germline values: CDR1 SGHRS, CDR2 YFSETQ. The CDR3 here is CASSFARFQETQYF. The DNA for the CDR3 is TGCGCCAGCAGCTTTGCTAGGTTCCAAGAGACCCAGTACTTC.

The V gene is TRBV5-1, the J gene TRBJ2-7; TRBD1 matches 11 bases. Unmatched junction bases numbered 3, after V lost 3 bases and J lost 1 base. The length of the CDR3 is 15 residues. The germline V gene has CDR1 SGHRS and CDR2 YFSETQ. Here the CDR3 reads CASSWTGGASYEQYF. The CDR3 nucleotides read TGCGCCAGCAGCTGGACAGGGGGCGCATCCTACGAGCAGTACTTC.

This sequence joins TRBV6-5 and TRBJ2-7; 9 nucleotides line up with TRBD1. The CDR3 consists of 15 residues. J gave up 6 bases and V 0 bases, and 6 bases lay outside the gene matches. The V gene's germline CDR1 is MNHEY and CDR2 SVGAGI. CDR3: CASSYSGTGMGEQYF. The CDR3 nucleotides are TGTGCCAGCAGTTACTCTGGGACAGGGATGGGCGAGCAGTACTTC.

This clonotype has just a few counts. The chain couples TRBV12-3 or TRBV12-4 to TRBJ1-4; 9 nucleotides line up with TRBD1. J was trimmed by 0 bases and V by 5 bases; bases with no gene match: 1. This CDR3 is built from 15 residues. The CDR3 reads CASSGTGSTNEKLFF. CDR3 nucleotide sequence: TGTGCCAGCAGTGGGACAGGGTCAACTAATGAAAAACTGTTTTTT.

CDR3: CASSLPGTGNTEAFF. CDR3 DNA: TGCGCCAGCAGTCTACCCGGGACAGGGAACACTGAAGCTTTCTTT. This chain uses TRBV5-1 with TRBJ1-1, with 8 bases matching TRBD1. V was clipped by 5 bases and J by 1 base; unmatched bases: 7. This CDR3 comprises 15 residues. Germline CDR1 is SGHRS and CDR2 is YFSETQ.

The chain carries TRBV12-3 or TRBV12-4 and TRBJ1-5; a weak D match, TRBD1 (6 bases). V lost 3 bases and J lost 11, with 20 bases in between. The CDR3 covers 15 residues. The CDR3 here is CASSFEQGPNFAQHF. CDR3 coding DNA: TGTGCCAGCAGTTTCGAACAGGGCCCTAATTTTGCCCAGCATTTT.

This clonotype has more than one count but fewer than ten. The rearrangement links TRBV24-1 to TRBJ2-7; D perhaps matches TRBD1 (5 bases). Trimming removed 4 bases from V and 0 bases from J, with 12 bases in between. CDR1 is KGHDR and CDR2 is SFDVKD in the germline V gene. This CDR3 region has 15 residues. As DNA, the CDR3 is TGTGCCACCAGTGACCTGACAAGGGGCTCCTACGAGCAGTACTTC. It codes for CATSDLTRGSYEQYF.

This chain joins TRBV29-1 and TRBJ2-7; 9 nucleotides agree with TRBD1. This CDR3 contains 13 residues. Germline V gives CDR1 SQVTM, CDR2 ANQGSEA. J was trimmed by 4 bases and V by 4 bases; bases with no gene match: 5. The CDR3 reads CSVGEGTGYEQYF. CDR3 bases: TGCAGCGTTGGGGAAGGGACAGGGTACGAGCAGTACTTC.

The gene calls are TRBV29-1 and TRBJ2-1, with TRBD2 matching over 10 bases. This CDR3 comprises 15 residues. V was clipped by 3 bases and J by 10 bases; unmatched bases: 12. In germline, CDR1 is SQVTM, CDR2 ANQGSEA. CDR3 loop: CSVDEGTVAGGEQFF. CDR3 bases: TGCAGCGTTGACGAGGGCACGGTAGCGGGAGGCGAGCAGTTCTTC.

The J gene is TRBJ2-3, the V gene TRBV6-5; D not resolved. Germline V gene data show CDR1 as MNHEY and CDR2 as SVGAGI. This CDR3 is 15 amino acids long. Trimming removed 0 bases at V and 1 base at J, with 8 bases between. For the CDR3, the DNA is TGTGCCAGCAGTTACTCTGTCGCCGGCACAGATACGCAGTATTTT. Translated: CASSYSVAGTDTQYF.

The chain couples TRBV3-1 to TRBJ1-2; D is unclear. The V gene lost 3 bases and the J gene lost 5 bases, with 7 bases spanning the gap. The germline gives CDR1 LGHDT, CDR2 YNNKEL (reference sequence). This CDR3 has 12 residues. CDR3 amino acids: CASSQNLYGYTF. CDR3 bases: TGTGCCAGCAGCCAGAACCTATATGGCTACACCTTC.

Remarks on this clonotype: The germline gene is not matched at one end of the junction; a read error may be the cause. The chain is built from TRBV24-1 and TRBJ2-1; possibly TRBD2 for D (6 bases). Germline CDR1 reads KGHDR; CDR2 reads SFDVKD. The CDR3 contains 11 residues. The CDR3 DNA reads as TGTTCCACCAGTAGGAGGGATGAGCAGTTCTTC. This translates into CSTSRRDEQFF.

The genes are TRBV20-1 and TRBJ2-5; D uncertain. Germline lookup yields CDR1 DFQATT and CDR2 SNEGSKA (reference sequence). The CDR3 has 14 amino acids. V was trimmed by 2 bases and J by 4 bases, leaving 14 bases between them. CDR3 nucleotides: TGCAGTGCTAGATCCCCCACGGCCGGAGAGACCCAGTACTTC. Residues: CSARSPTAGETQYF.

This clonotype was seen a handful of times. V gene TRBV19 combines with J gene TRBJ2-1; 10 nucleotides agree with TRBD1. J lost 8 bases, V lost 7 bases, and 8 bases had no gene match. The CDR3 has 14 residues. Germline V gene lookup returns CDR1 LNHDA and CDR2 SQIVND (reference sequence). Here the CDR3 DNA reads TGTGCCAGTATGACCGGGACAGGGGTCGATGAGCAGTTCTTC. Translating gives CASMTGTGVDEQFF.

This clonotype showed up many times. The V and J genes are TRBV11-1 and TRBJ2-7; 8 bases align to TRBD1. Per the germline V gene, CDR1 is SGHAT and CDR2 is FQDESV (reference sequence). The ends lost 5 bases at V and 2 bases at J; junction bases unmatched: 17. The CDR3 contains 18 residues. The CDR3 sequence is CASSPSWIRTGITYEQYF. Written as DNA, the CDR3 is TGTGCCAGCAGCCCCTCTTGGATCCGGACAGGGATAACCTACGAGCAGTACTTC.

The CDR3, as DNA: TGTGCCAGCAGCCAAGTGGCTAGCGGGGGTGGCGAGCAGTACTTC. Translated, it gives CASSQVASGGGEQYF. V is TRBV3-1 and J is TRBJ2-7; 10 bases agree with TRBD2. Unmatched junction bases numbered 6, after V lost 1 base and J lost 6 bases. The germline gives CDR1 LGHDT, CDR2 YNNKEL (reference sequence). The length of the CDR3 is 15 residues.

This chain connects TRBV4-3 to TRBJ2-7; 8 bases align to TRBD2. The CDR3 spans 15 residues. CDR1 and CDR2 (germline): LGHNA, YSLEER. V shed 0 bases and J 7 bases; nucleotides not matched to a gene: 8. The CDR3 nucleotides are TGCGCCAGCAGCCAAGAGTTCGGGAGGGGGATGGAGCAGTACTTC. Its translation is CASSQEFGRGMEQYF.

This chain connects TRBV6-1 to TRBJ2-3; 8 bases are shared with TRBD2. Trimming took 6 bases from V and 4 from J; bases not matched to a gene: 9. This CDR3 is built from 15 residues. Germline assignment: CDR1 MNHNS and CDR2 SASEGT. CDR3 region: CASRTTSALSDTQYF. In DNA, the CDR3 is TGTGCCAGCAGAACGACTAGCGCCCTGTCAGATACGCAGTATTTT.

This clonotype was detected only a few times. This chain links TRBV4-3 with TRBJ2-7, with 10 bases matching TRBD2. Germline CDR1 LGHNA, CDR2 YSLEER. V lost 0 bases, J lost 4 bases, and 9 bases stayed unmatched. This CDR3 has 17 amino acids. The CDR3 is CASSQDVGLAGVYEQYF. CDR3 nucleotide sequence: TGCGCCAGCAGCCAAGATGTCGGGCTAGCGGGAGTTTACGAGCAGTACTTC.

J is TRBJ2-1 and V is TRBV20-1; D ambiguous. Germline loops: CDR1 DFQATT, CDR2 SNEGSKA (reference sequence). V was trimmed by 4 bases and J by 3 bases, leaving 1 base between them. This CDR3 has 10 amino acids. This CDR3 is CSANYNEQFF. Here the CDR3 DNA reads TGCAGTGCTAACTACAATGAGCAGTTCTTC.

This clonotype was observed a handful of times. The chain is built from TRBV20-1 and TRBJ2-7, with TRBD1 matching 7 bases. The CDR3 runs to 14 residues. V trimming: 2 bases; J trimming: 3 bases; junction bases outside the gene matches: 7. The germline V gene has CDR1 DFQATT and CDR2 SNEGSKA (reference sequence). The CDR3 DNA sequence: TGCAGTGCTAGATACGAGACAGGGCTCTACGAGCAGTACTTC. As protein: CSARYETGLYEQYF.

CDR3 nucleotide sequence: TGTGCCAGCAGCTTAGTTCGGACTAGCGGGGGGAACACCGGGGAGCTGTTTTTT. As protein: CASSLVRTSGGNTGELFF. The V gene is TRBV7-8, the J gene TRBJ2-2; 13 bases match TRBD2. Looked up from germline, CDR1 is SGHVS and CDR2 is FQNEAQ. The CDR3 totals 18 residues. V dropped 1 base and J dropped 1; count of bases not matched to a gene: 3.

This clonotype was seen a handful of times. The chain's CDR3 is CASRGTGEQFF. The CDR3 DNA follows: TGTGCCAGCAGGGGGACAGGTGAGCAGTTCTTC. J is TRBJ2-1 and V is TRBV6-2 or TRBV6-3; the match to TRBD1 covers 8 bases. The CDR3 runs to 11 residues. Germline CDR1 and CDR2: MNHEY and SVGEGT. Trimming cost V 6 bases and J 9 bases; bases outside gene matches: 1.

This clonotype has only a few counts. The chain recombines TRBV9 with TRBJ2-7; 13 bases map to TRBD2. CDR3 length equals 16 residues. J gave up 9 bases and V 0 bases, and 9 bases lay outside the gene matches. CDR1 is SGDLS and CDR2 is YYNGEE in the germline V gene. CDR3 DNA: TGTGCCAGCAGCGTAGATGTTGGACTAGCGGGAGTGGGGCAGTACTTC. This gives the protein CASSVDVGLAGVGQYF.

This clonotype was seen a handful of times. The rearrangement uses TRBV20-1 and TRBJ1-5; 12 nucleotides align to TRBD1. Germline V gives CDR1 DFQATT, CDR2 SNEGSKA (reference sequence). This CDR3 region has 18 residues. V dropped 6 bases and J dropped 5; count of bases not matched to a gene: 17. CDR3 protein: CSAVLRSGTGGRDQPQHF. The CDR3, as DNA: TGCAGTGCAGTACTTAGATCCGGGACAGGGGGCCGGGATCAGCCCCAGCATTTT.

This sequence joins TRBV11-2 and TRBJ2-5, with D perhaps TRBD1 (6 bases). The CDR3 length is 13 residues. CDR1 and CDR2 from the germline V gene are SGHAT and FQNNGV. Deletions cut 5 bases from V and 4 bases from J, with 11 bases between. The CDR3 DNA follows: TGTGCCAGCAGCATGGGGGCAGTAGAGACCCAGTACTTC. It yields the protein CASSMGAVETQYF.

The sample holds a few counts of this clonotype. The chain couples TRBV6-1 to TRBJ2-5; perhaps D is TRBD1 or TRBD2 (6 bases each). The germline V gene has CDR1 MNHNS and CDR2 SASEGT. V lost 6 bases, J lost 10 bases, and 33 bases lay in between. The CDR3 consists of 18 residues. CDR3 amino acids: CASSLSYLSQGGGWVQYF. The CDR3 nucleotides read TGTGCCAGCAGCCTTTCCTATCTCTCACAGGGTGGAGGGTGGGTCCAGTACTTC.

Only a few counts were recorded for this clonotype. In DNA, the CDR3 is TGTGCCACCAGCTCGGACAGGGGAGCTCTAGGCTACACCTTC. Translation gives CATSSDRGALGYTF. V usage is TRBV24-1 and J usage is TRBJ1-2, with TRBD1 matching over 9 bases. The CDR3 runs 14 residues. Germline CDR1 reads KGHDR; CDR2 reads SFDVKD. With 7 bases clipped from V and 8 bases from J, the junction kept 10 bases outside the gene matches.